This is a list of T cell receptor beta chains from one sample in a study of shared T cell receptors in the human thymus. TCRdb's table, derived via immunoSEQ multiplex PCR, lists solely in-frame clones and lacks some. The table includes hundreds of thousands of clones, around 87% detected once. These same data were also listed under a study on human thymus T cells.

The sample was thymocytes. Source of these receptors: a boy less than two years old with a congenital heart defect. Both conserved end residues are part of each CDR3. Each record gives: J gene, V gene, clone size, D gene, CDR3 DNA, CDR3 protein. A D gene is named only where the DNA matches it firmly. The size field is filled for only some rows; it gives once, few, many or a size class.

J gene: TRBJ1-5
V gene: TRBV28
clone size: -
D gene: -
CDR3 DNA: TGTGCCAGCAGTTTAGTTTGGGCCTTTAATCAGCCCCAGCATTTT
CDR3 protein: CASSLVWAFNQPQHF

J gene: TRBJ2-2
V gene: TRBV25-1
clone size: few
D gene: TRBD2
CDR3 DNA: TGTGCCAGCAGTCACCGGACTAGCGGGGGGGAGAACACCGGGGAGCTGTTTTTT
CDR3 protein: CASSHRTSGGENTGELFF

J gene: TRBJ1-5
V gene: TRBV6-1
clone size: -
D gene: -
CDR3 DNA: TGTGCCAGCAGTGGGGCTATCCGACAGGACAATCAGCCCCAGCATTTT
CDR3 protein: CASSGAIRQDNQPQHF

J gene: TRBJ1-6
V gene: TRBV6-5
clone size: -
D gene: -
CDR3 DNA: TGTGCCAGCCGGGGGTGGGGTAATTCACCCCTCCACTTT
CDR3 protein: CASRGWGNSPLHF

J gene: TRBJ2-5
V gene: TRBV7-9
clone size: -
D gene: -
CDR3 DNA: TGTGCCAGCAGCTCCCCCCCCAGGACAGTGGGAGAGACCCAGTACTTC
CDR3 protein: CASSSPPRTVGETQYF

J gene: TRBJ2-1
V gene: TRBV25-1
clone size: -
D gene: TRBD2
CDR3 DNA: TGTGCCAGCAGTAGGCTAGCGGGGGTAAATGAGCAGTTCTTC
CDR3 protein: CASSRLAGVNEQFF

J gene: TRBJ1-2
V gene: TRBV27
clone size: -
D gene: -
CDR3 DNA: TGTGCCAGCAAGAGACAGTTTAACTATGGCTACACCTTC
CDR3 protein: CASKRQFNYGYTF

J gene: TRBJ2-2
V gene: TRBV11-2
clone size: -
D gene: -
CDR3 DNA: TGTGCCAGCAGCTCCAGGGACACCCTGCCTGGGACCGGGGAGCTGTTTTTT
CDR3 protein: CASSSRDTLPGTGELFF

J gene: TRBJ1-3
V gene: TRBV30
clone size: -
D gene: -
CDR3 DNA: TGTGCCTGGACGGAGCGGTCTGGAAACACCATATATTTT
CDR3 protein: CAWTERSGNTIYF

J gene: TRBJ2-1
V gene: TRBV5-1
clone size: -
D gene: TRBD2
CDR3 DNA: TGCGCCAGCAGCCCTCCCCTAGCGGCGCCTTACAATGAGCAGTTCTTC
CDR3 protein: CASSPPLAAPYNEQFF

J gene: TRBJ2-4
V gene: TRBV7-9
clone size: -
D gene: -
CDR3 DNA: TGTGCCAGCAGCTTAGCGGCAGGGGAGGGGGCCAAAAACATTCAGTACTTC
CDR3 protein: CASSLAAGEGAKNIQYF

J gene: TRBJ2-7
V gene: TRBV2
clone size: -
D gene: -
CDR3 DNA: TGTGCCAGCAGTGTTGAGGTATACGAGCAGTACTTC
CDR3 protein: CASSVEVYEQYF

J gene: TRBJ2-7
V gene: TRBV10-3
clone size: -
D gene: -
CDR3 DNA: TGTGCCATCAGTGAAAATAATAGCGGGACAGCCCACGAGCAGTACTTC
CDR3 protein: CAISENNSGTAHEQYF

J gene: TRBJ1-2
V gene: TRBV28
clone size: -
D gene: TRBD1
CDR3 DNA: TGTGCCAGCCGGTGGCAGGGGGATGGCTACACCTTC
CDR3 protein: CASRWQGDGYTF

J gene: TRBJ2-1
V gene: TRBV29-1
clone size: -
D gene: TRBD2
CDR3 DNA: TGCAGCGTTAGGGGACTAGCAAGCGAGCAGTTCTTC
CDR3 protein: CSVRGLASEQFF

J gene: TRBJ2-5
V gene: TRBV5-4
clone size: -
D gene: -
CDR3 DNA: TGTGCCAGCAGCTTCCACAGAAGGGAGGGGGAAGAGACCCAGTACTTC
CDR3 protein: CASSFHRREGEETQYF